These 12 T cell receptor beta chains were all obtained from the same sample, sequenced in a study of cytomegalovirus exposure and HLA in healthy donors. 60 Vbeta and 13 Jbeta primers were used in PCR. Sequencing was performed with immunoSEQ multiplex PCR; in TCRdb, only in-frame clones are kept and a portion is missing. Of tens of thousands of clones detected, about 80% appear once; the ten largest clones hold approximately 7%. Sequencing input: PBMCs. The receptors come from a man aged 60 to 69 in good health and CMV-seronegative.

The J gene is TRBJ2-4, the V gene TRBV2; possible D gene TRBD1, 6 bases. The length of the CDR3 is 16 residues. Looked up from germline, CDR1 is SNHLY and CDR2 is FYNNEI. The V gene lost 4 bases and the J gene lost 0 bases, with 13 bases spanning the gap. DNA of the CDR3: TGTGCCAGCAGTGGAACAGGGTCGGTAGCCAAAAACATTCAGTACTTC. Protein product: CASSGTGSVAKNIQYF.

Concerning this clone: At one boundary the junction diverges from the germline segment, which might be a read error. The V call is TRBV6-5, the J call TRBJ1-3; the D is unclear. The CDR3 sequence is 15 residues long. CDR1 is MNHEY and CDR2 is SVGAGI in the germline V gene. In nucleotides, the CDR3 is TGTTCCAGCAAATCGACATCCTTAGGTGGAAACACCATATATTTT. Amino acids: CSSKSTSLGGNTIYF.

Points on this clone: No DNA is shown, since the ends of the CDR3 on it are uncertain; the CDR3 is the one TCRdb lists. The V gene is TRBV28, the J gene TRBJ1-6; the D segment call TRBD1 is taken from the table without a DNA check. Including both end residues, the CDR3 is 15 amino acids long. Germline CDR1 is MDHEN and CDR2 is SYDVKM. The CDR3 region is CASSSSTGIYSPLHF.

For the CDR3, the DNA is TGTGCCAGCAGCCTGGGGGGCAGGGGGACGAACTACGAGCAGTACTTC. Amino acid sequence: CASSLGGRGTNYEQYF. V is TRBV7-3 and J is TRBJ2-7; D is possibly TRBD1 (7 bases). V lost 5 bases to trimming and J lost 3 bases, with 20 bases between them. This CDR3 comprises 16 residues. Per the germline V gene, CDR1 is SGHTA and CDR2 is FQGTGA.

The chain links TRBV15 to TRBJ1-6; unclear D gene. The V and J ends lost 5 bases and 10 bases respectively, with 18 bases between them. Germline-derived CDR1 and CDR2 are LNHNV and YYDKDF (reference sequence). The CDR3 extends over 15 amino acids. The CDR3, as DNA: TGTGCCACCAGCGGACCCGGAGGGATCAGGTCACCCCTCCACTTT. Encoded protein: CATSGPGGIRSPLHF.

The chain joins TRBV19 to TRBJ2-3; 9 nucleotides agree with TRBD1. V lost 4 bases, J lost 3 bases, and 5 bases stayed unmatched. Germline-derived CDR1 and CDR2 are LNHDA and SQIVND (reference sequence). The CDR3 is 15 amino acids. The CDR3 nucleotides are TGTGCCAGTAGTAGGACAGGGGCGGGAACAGATACGCAGTATTTT. As protein: CASSRTGAGTDTQYF.

This chain connects TRBV18 to TRBJ1-2; D is possibly TRBD1 (5 bases). In germline, CDR1 is KGHSH, CDR2 LQKENI. CDR3 size: 17 residues. Trimming stripped 3 bases from V and 5 bases from J, with 22 bases between. CDR3 in amino acids: CASSPNPPTRATYGYTF. As DNA, the CDR3 is TGTGCCAGCTCACCCAATCCTCCAACCAGGGCAACTTATGGCTACACCTTC. The full variable domain, rest sourced from reference TRBV18 and TRBJ1-2, is NAGVMQNPRHLVRRRGQEARLRCSPMKGHSHVYWYRQLPEEGLKFMVYLQKENIIDESGMPKERFSAEFPKEGPSILRIQQVVRGDSAAYFCASSPNPPTRATYGYTFGSGTRLTVV.

This clone appeared a few times. The rearrangement joins TRBV28 to TRBJ1-1; D is undetermined. This CDR3 has 12 residues. Germline V lookup: CDR1 MDHEN, CDR2 SYDVKM. V lost 3 bases, J lost 14 bases, and 16 bases lay in between. CDR3 DNA sequence: TGTGCCAGCAGTTTCCGAACAGCCCGATTGTTCTTT. This translates into CASSFRTARLFF.

The J gene is TRBJ2-3, the V gene TRBV7-2, with D maybe TRBD1 (6 bases). Germline CDR1 SGHTA, CDR2 FQGNSA. CDR3 length equals 14 residues. The germline V and J ends were trimmed by 2 bases and 3 bases, with 9 bases remaining between them. CDR3 nucleotides: TGTGCCAGCAGCTTATTCCAGGGGACAGATACGCAGTATTTT. Translating it yields CASSLFQGTDTQYF.

V is TRBV5-4 and J is TRBJ2-7; 9 bases fit TRBD1. V shed 3 bases, J shed 3 bases, and the junction held 7 bases outside the gene matches. The CDR3 is 15 amino acids. The V gene's germline CDR1 is SGHNT and CDR2 YYREEE (reference sequence). CDR3 in DNA: TGTGCCAGCAGCTACCCGGGACAGGGAGTCTACGAGCAGTACTTC. This sequence encodes CASSYPGQGVYEQYF. Using reference TRBV5-4 and TRBJ2-7 for the parts outside the CDR3, the full variable domain is ETGVTQSPTHLIKTRGQQVTLRCSSQSGHNTVSWYQQALGQGPQFIFQYYREEENGRGNFPPRFSGLQFPNYSSELNVNALELDDSALYLCASSYPGQGVYEQYFGPGTRLTVT.

The J gene is TRBJ1-1, the V gene TRBV5-4; D is perhaps TRBD1 (5 bases). V was shortened by 3 bases and J by 6 bases, with 24 bases between the two germline ends. The germline V gene encodes CDR1 SGHNT and CDR2 YYREEE (reference sequence). The CDR3 is 17 amino acids. The CDR3 reads CASSSPKGGARNAEAFF. In nucleotides, the CDR3 is TGTGCCAGCAGCTCCCCCAAGGGAGGGGCCCGAAACGCTGAAGCTTTCTTT.

This clone has just a few counts. J is TRBJ2-1 and V is TRBV12-5, with a possible D match to TRBD2 (6 bases). Per germline, CDR1 LGHNT and CDR2 FRNRAP. There are 15 residues in the CDR3. V dropped 8 bases and J dropped 4 bases, with 18 bases sitting between them. In DNA form, the CDR3 reads TGTGCTAGTCGCTGGGGAGGTGGGGCTTACAATGAGCAGTTCTTC. Protein product: CASRWGGGAYNEQFF.